These 15 T cell receptor beta chains were all obtained from the same sample, sequenced in a study of blood T cell repertoires in COVID-19. Here immunoSEQ multiplex PCR was the method, and the copy in TCRdb shows in-frame clones only, minus some. The repertoire includes roughly 420,000 clones, around nine tenths of them detected once, and around 0.95% sits in the top ten. The specimen was PBMCs or T cells enriched from blood (not recorded which). These receptor sequences come from a woman in her thirties with acute COVID-19.

The chain is built from TRBV11-3 and TRBJ2-1, with 8 bases fitting TRBD2. The length of the CDR3 is 15 residues. Unmatched junction bases numbered 7, after V lost 5 bases and J lost 4 bases. CDR1 is SGHNT, CDR2 YENEEA, per germline. This chain's CDR3 is CASSRGLATYNEQFF. The DNA of the CDR3 is TGTGCCAGCAGCCGCGGACTAGCCACTTACAATGAGCAGTTCTTC.

The genes are TRBV6-4 and TRBJ2-3; 8 bases match TRBD2. Germline assignment: CDR1 MRHNA and CDR2 SNTAGT. The CDR3 has 15 amino acids. Trimming took 3 bases from V and 2 from J; bases not matched to a gene: 4. The DNA for the CDR3 is TGTGCCAGCAGTGAGTCGCGGGGGGCCACAGATACGCAGTATTTT. It translates to CASSESRGATDTQYF.

The count of this clone is one. This chain connects TRBV5-6 to TRBJ1-1; no reliable D call. Trimming took 5 bases from V and 6 from J, leaving 11 bases between them. This CDR3 region has 12 residues. The germline CDR1 and CDR2 sequences are SGHDT and YYEEEE. CDR3 protein: CASSLEESEAFF. Written as DNA, the CDR3 is TGTGCCAGCAGTCTTGAGGAGTCTGAAGCTTTCTTT. Together with reference TRBV5-6 and TRBJ1-1, the CDR3 gives the full variable domain: DAGVTQSPTHLIKTRGQQVTLRCSPKSGHDTVSWYQQALGQGPQFIFQYYEEEERQRGNFPDRFSGHQFPNYSSELNVNALLLGDSALYLCASSLEESEAFFGQGTRLTVV.

CDR3 in DNA: TGTGCCAGCGGTTTAGGAAGACGTCAGGGTAATGAAAAACTGTTTTTT. Translated: CASGLGRRQGNEKLFF. J is TRBJ1-4 and V is TRBV6-5; maybe TRBD1 (5 bases). The CDR3 extends over 16 amino acids. Germline lookup yields CDR1 MNHEY and CDR2 SVGAGI. V was cut by 8 bases and J by 4 bases, with 20 bases left in between.

J is TRBJ1-3 and V is TRBV12-5; D uncertain. Trimming stripped 2 bases from V and 4 bases from J, with 12 bases between. CDR3 size: 15 residues. The germline gives CDR1 LGHNT, CDR2 FRNRAP. The CDR3 DNA sequence: TGTGCTAGTGGTTTGCCATCTCTGCGCGGAAACACCATATATTTT. It is translated as CASGLPSLRGNTIYF.

The chain links TRBV7-9 to TRBJ2-5, with TRBD1 matching 8 bases. The CDR3 is made up of 15 amino acids. Trimming took 1 base from V and 5 from J; bases not matched to a gene: 6. CDR1 and CDR2 from the germline V gene are SEHNR and FQNEAQ (reference sequence). CDR3 amino acids: CASSLDGQGSETQYF. Here the CDR3 DNA reads TGTGCCAGCAGCTTAGATGGACAGGGTTCGGAGACCCAGTACTTC. Full variable domain (outside the CDR3, taken from reference TRBV7-9 and TRBJ2-5): DTGVSQNPRHKITKRGQNVTFRCDPISEHNRLYWYRQTLGQGPEFLTYFQNEAQLEKSRLLSDRFSAERPKGSFSTLEIQRTEQGDSAMYLCASSLDGQGSETQYFGPGTRLLVL.

This chain connects TRBV29-1 to TRBJ2-2, with D tentatively TRBD2 (6 bases). CDR1 and CDR2 from the germline V gene are SQVTM and ANQGSEA. Trimming cost V 0 bases and J 6 bases, with 11 bases left between them. The length of the CDR3 is 14 residues. CDR3 sequence: CSVEDRGLAGELFF. CDR3 nucleotides: TGCAGCGTTGAAGATCGGGGGTTGGCCGGGGAGCTGTTTTTT.

The chain is built from TRBV2 and TRBJ2-2, with TRBD1 identical over 7 bases. With V trimmed by 6 bases and J by 2 bases, 24 bases remained unmatched. CDR1 and CDR2 (germline): SNHLY, FYNNEI. CDR3 length: 21 residues. The CDR3 sequence: CASRTENNRGPSTANTGELFF. Here the CDR3 DNA reads TGTGCCAGCAGGACTGAAAATAACAGGGGTCCGTCCACCGCTAACACCGGGGAGCTGTTTTTT.

The gene calls are TRBV19 and TRBJ2-1; a weak D match, TRBD2 (5 bases). With 3 bases removed from V and 0 bases from J, the gap between germline ends came to 9 bases. The CDR3 runs 15 residues. The germline V gene has CDR1 LNHDA and CDR2 SQIVND (reference sequence). The CDR3 loop is CASSMRRSSYNEQFF. In nucleotides, the CDR3 is TGTGCCAGTAGTATGAGGAGGAGCTCCTACAATGAGCAGTTCTTC.

The chain is built from TRBV2 and TRBJ1-1, with 7 bases fitting TRBD1. Germline V lookup: CDR1 SNHLY, CDR2 FYNNEI. J lost 0 bases, V lost 5 bases, and 6 bases had no gene match. CDR3 size: 15 residues. CDR3 sequence: CASSFRTGLNTEAFF. DNA for the CDR3: TGTGCCAGCAGTTTTCGGACAGGACTGAACACTGAAGCTTTCTTT.

This chain uses TRBV19 with TRBJ1-5, with a possible D match to TRBD1 (6 bases). Trimming took off 10 bases at V and 4 bases at J, with 20 bases between the two ends. The CDR3 extends over 15 amino acids. CDR1 and CDR2 from the germline V gene are LNHDA and SQIVND (reference sequence). CDR3 in DNA: TGTGCCACCAGAGGACAGAACCTCAGGAATCAGCCCCAGCATTTT. The encoded protein is CATRGQNLRNQPQHF.

The J gene is TRBJ2-3, the V gene TRBV21-1; the D segment call TRBD2 is taken from the table without a DNA check. TRBV21-1 constitutes a pseudogene. This CDR3 is built from 16 residues. The CDR3 protein is CASSTAGGVSTDTQYF. DNA of the CDR3: TGTGCCAGCAGCACCGCGGGGGGGGTTAGCACAGATACGCAGTATTTT.

V gene TRBV11-3 combines with J gene TRBJ1-1; TRBD1 agrees at 7 bases. The V gene's germline CDR1 is SGHNT and CDR2 YENEEA. This CDR3 comprises 13 residues. V gave up 5 bases and J gave up 4 bases; unmatched junction bases: 4. The CDR3 DNA follows: TGTGCCAGCAGCCCCGACAGGGTCACTGAAGCTTTCTTT. This translates into CASSPDRVTEAFF.

A single count supports this clone. This chain uses TRBV19 with TRBJ1-1; D call uncertain. Germline lookup yields CDR1 LNHDA and CDR2 SQIVND (reference sequence). Deletions cut 4 bases from V and 1 base from J, with 13 bases between. The CDR3 is made up of 15 amino acids. The CDR3 DNA is TGTGCCAGTAGTAAGCGGGCAGGTCCGAACACTGAAGCTTTCTTT. Protein product: CASSKRAGPNTEAFF. The full variable domain, its missing parts supplied by reference TRBV19 and TRBJ1-1, is DGGITQSPKYLFRKEGQNVTLSCEQNLNHDAMYWYRQDPGQGLRLIYYSQIVNDFQKGDIAEGYSVSREKKESFPLTVTSAQKNPTAFYLCASSKRAGPNTEAFFGQGTRLTVV.

The table lists this clone with a few counts. DNA for the CDR3: TGTGCCAGCAGCGTCAGGGGGAGCTATGGCTACACCTTC. Protein product: CASSVRGSYGYTF. The chain recombines TRBV9 with TRBJ1-2; 7 nucleotides line up with TRBD1. The V segment lost 2 bases and the J segment 4 bases; nucleotides outside the gene matches: 2. The CDR3 is 13 amino acids. Germline loops: CDR1 SGDLS, CDR2 YYNGEE.